A single sample gave rise to the 25 T cell receptor beta chains below, sequenced in a study of T and B cells in COVID-19 patients. TRB was amplified from approximately 250-480 ng of blood genomic DNA. BIOMED2 TRB-A/B primer pools were used in multiplex TRB PCR. TCRdb reprocessed the multiplex PCR reads with MiXCR, giving one entry per CDR3 protein. Of roughly 5,100 distinct CDR3 sequences detected, roughly a fifth appear once; the ten largest clones hold roughly 3%. Sequencing was carried out using blood. These receptors were obtained from a human donor with active COVID-19.

This chain connects TRBV19 to TRBJ1-5; 8 bases are a match to TRBD1. V lost 4 bases and J lost 0; bases outside the gene matches: 11. The CDR3 is 18 residues long. Germline V gives CDR1 LNHDA, CDR2 SQIVND (reference sequence). The DNA for the CDR3 is TGTGCCAGTAGTACCCGGACAGGGAGCCTTAATAGCAATCAGCCCCAGCATTTT. Protein: CASSTRTGSLNSNQPQHF.

This clonotype is medium-sized (0.01 to 0.1%) in the sample. The chain couples TRBV5-6 to TRBJ2-7; D uncertain. The V and J ends lost 0 bases and 2 bases respectively, with 0 bases between them. CDR1 is SGHDT and CDR2 is YYEEEE in the germline V gene. The CDR3 is 11 amino acids. The CDR3 loop reads CASSLAYEQYF. For the CDR3, the DNA is TGTGCCAGCAGCTTGGCCTACGAGCAGTACTTC.

The gene calls are TRBV19 and TRBJ2-1; D may be TRBD1 (5 bases). In germline, CDR1 is LNHDA, CDR2 SQIVND (reference sequence). The CDR3 extends over 13 amino acids. Trimming left V 7 bases short and J 4 bases short, with 11 bases between. CDR3 residues: CASTHGQYNEQFF. CDR3 DNA sequence: TGTGCCAGTACCCACGGACAATACAATGAGCAGTTCTTC.

This chain connects TRBV18 to TRBJ2-4; TRBD1 matches at 7 bases. Trimming removed 4 bases from V and 0 bases from J; junction bases left unmatched: 9. The germline CDR1 and CDR2 sequences are KGHSH and LQKENI. The CDR3 is 17 residues long. As DNA, the CDR3 is TGTGCCAGCTCACTAGTGGGACAGCAAATAGCCAAAAACATTCAGTACTTC. Translating it yields CASSLVGQQIAKNIQYF.

There are a few counts of this clonotype. At one end, the junction sequence differs from germline, possibly due to a read error. The gene calls are TRBV6-5 and TRBJ2-6, with a tentative D call TRBD2 (5 bases). Germline V CDR1 and CDR2: MNHEY, SVGAGI. This CDR3 is 8 amino acids long. CDR3 sequence: CASSSRGF. As DNA, the CDR3 is TGTGCCAGCAGTTCCAGAGGGTTC.

This clonotype is medium-sized. This chain joins TRBV6-5 and TRBJ1-5, with 8 bases that match TRBD1. Trimming cost V 6 bases and J 5 bases; bases outside gene matches: 9. Looked up from germline, CDR1 is MNHEY and CDR2 is SVGAGI. This CDR3 region has 15 residues. CDR3 sequence (DNA): TGTGCCAGCAGACCGGACAGGGTTCAAGATCAGCCCCAGCATTTT. This codes for CASRPDRVQDQPQHF.

This clonotype was seen a few times. The genes are TRBV4-2 and TRBJ2-1, with TRBD1 identical over 7 bases. Germline V lookup: CDR1 LGHNA, CDR2 YNFKEQ. The CDR3 spans 14 residues. The J segment lost 7 bases and the V segment lost 3 bases, leaving 6 bases of the junction unmatched. The CDR3 DNA reads as TGTGCCAGCAGCCAGATGACAGGGTTGAATGAGCAGTTCTTC. Encoded protein: CASSQMTGLNEQFF.

The chain employs TRBV6-5 and TRBJ1-4; D gene unclear. CDR3 length: 14 amino acids. The germline CDR1 and CDR2 sequences are MNHEY and SVGAGI. V gave up 2 bases and J gave up 8 bases, with 12 bases separating them. The CDR3 coding sequence is TGTGCCAGCAGTTACGGGTCCAAGGGCGAAAAACTGTTTTTT. This codes for CASSYGSKGEKLFF.

This clonotype is medium-sized. This chain links TRBV6-2 or TRBV6-3 with TRBJ2-3; D may be TRBD1 or TRBD2 (5 bases each). The CDR3 extends over 16 amino acids. In germline, CDR1 is MNHEY, CDR2 SVGEGT. V lost 4 bases, J lost 4 bases, and 18 bases lay in between. The CDR3 nucleotides read TGTGCCAGCAGTTTTACCGGGGCCCGGGGATCAGATACGCAGTATTTT. Protein sequence: CASSFTGARGSDTQYF.

This clonotype is large in the sample. The chain couples TRBV29-1 to TRBJ2-1; 7 nucleotides line up with TRBD1. From germline, CDR1 is SQVTM and CDR2 ANQGSEA. V trimming: 4 bases; J trimming: 4 bases; junction bases outside the gene matches: 7. The CDR3 consists of 14 residues. The CDR3 bases are TGCAGCGTTGCCGGGGACAGCTATTACAATGAGCAGTTCTTC. Encoded protein: CSVAGDSYYNEQFF.

In the case of this clonotype: A clone one base away is much larger, so this may be a read error. The chain recombines TRBV12-3 or TRBV12-4 with TRBJ2-7, with 8 bases aligning to TRBD1. This CDR3 is 14 amino acids long. Trimming at V came to 8 bases and at J to 5 bases, leaving 11 bases not matched to a gene. The CDR3 bases are TGTGCCAGCGGTTCTAGTGGACAGGGCCACGAGCAGTACTTC. Translation gives CASGSSGQGHEQYF.

This clonotype is deemed medium-sized. The chain uses TRBV6-6 and TRBJ2-7; 11 positions match TRBD1. The CDR3 covers 15 residues. V was clipped by 6 bases and J by 0 bases; unmatched bases: 4. Germline assignment: CDR1 MNHNY and CDR2 SVGAGI (reference sequence). For the CDR3, the DNA is TGTGCCAGCAGCCCCGGGACAGGGGGCTCCTACGAGCAGTACTTC. Protein: CASSPGTGGSYEQYF.

This clonotype rates as medium-sized. This chain links TRBV19 with TRBJ2-5; D may be TRBD1 (6 bases). The CDR3 has 16 residues. CDR1 and CDR2 from the germline V gene are LNHDA and SQIVND (reference sequence). V lost 6 bases and J 2 bases, leaving 19 bases between the germline ends. The CDR3 is CASRGETGPAQETQYF. The CDR3, as DNA: TGTGCCAGTAGAGGGGAGACAGGACCGGCACAAGAGACCCAGTACTTC.

This clonotype is labeled as medium-sized. The chain combines TRBV19 with TRBJ1-5; unclear D gene. Germline V gene sequence: CDR1 LNHDA, CDR2 SQIVND (reference sequence). Trimming took off 0 bases at V and 5 bases at J, with 5 bases between the two ends. CDR3 length: 13 residues. The CDR3 reads CASSIEIHQPQHF. The CDR3 DNA follows: TGTGCCAGTAGTATAGAAATTCATCAGCCCCAGCATTTT.

The chain carries TRBV4-3 and TRBJ2-7; no firm D call. Trimming shortened V by 4 bases and J by 2 bases, and 15 bases separated the two germline ends. The germline gives CDR1 LGHNA, CDR2 YSLEER. The CDR3 runs to 15 residues. CDR3 in amino acids: CASSRERTDTYEQYF. CDR3 nucleotide sequence: TGCGCCAGCAGCCGAGAGAGGACGGATACCTACGAGCAGTACTTC.

Within the sample, this clonotype is medium-sized (0.01 to 0.1%). The chain carries TRBV27 and TRBJ1-1; 8 positions agree with TRBD1. The CDR3 spans 13 residues. Losses at the gene ends were 5 bases for V and 3 bases for J; bases not matched to a gene: 2. CDR1 is MNHEY and CDR2 is SMNVEV in the germline V gene (reference sequence). CDR3 DNA sequence: TGTGCCAGCAGTCCGGACAGGGACACTGAAGCTTTCTTT. This translates into CASSPDRDTEAFF.

This clonotype was seen a few times. The J gene is TRBJ1-1, the V gene TRBV7-2, with no clear D. Germline loops: CDR1 SGHTA, CDR2 FQGNSA. Trimming left V 5 bases short and J 2 bases short, with 9 bases between. The CDR3 extends over 13 amino acids. DNA for the CDR3: TGTGCCAGCAGCCGAGGAGTTAACACTGAAGCTTTCTTT. This encodes CASSRGVNTEAFF.

The chain is built from TRBV11-2 and TRBJ1-1; D call uncertain. This CDR3 spans 15 amino acids. CDR1 SGHAT and CDR2 FQNNGV come from the germline V gene. V lost 0 bases and J 1 base, leaving 9 bases between the germline ends. The CDR3 spells CASSLDSSPNTEAFF. The DNA for the CDR3 is TGTGCCAGCAGCTTAGATTCCTCACCGAACACTGAAGCTTTCTTT.

By sample fraction, this clonotype is medium-sized. The chain couples TRBV27 to TRBJ1-6; D is unclear. Germline CDR1 is MNHEY and CDR2 is SMNVEV (reference sequence). Trimming removed 6 bases at V and 4 bases at J, with 7 bases between. The CDR3 contains 13 residues. DNA for the CDR3: TGTGCCAGCAGGGTCTCATATAATTCACCCCTCCACTTT. It codes for CASRVSYNSPLHF.

In this sample, this clonotype is medium-sized (0.01 to 0.1%). The chain links TRBV6-5 to TRBJ2-7, with D perhaps being TRBD1 or TRBD2 (6 bases each). The CDR3 is 15 residues long. V was shortened by 5 bases and J by 2 bases, with 16 bases between the two germline ends. Germline values: CDR1 MNHEY, CDR2 SVGAGI. CDR3 region: CASSPAGHQTYEQYF. In DNA, the CDR3 is TGTGCCAGCAGTCCGGCGGGACACCAGACCTACGAGCAGTACTTC.

The count of this clonotype is one. J is TRBJ2-7 and V is TRBV2; D possibly corresponds to TRBD1 (5 bases). The CDR3 contains 14 residues. Trimming shortened V by 2 bases and J by 4 bases, and 12 bases separated the two germline ends. Per the germline V gene, CDR1 is SNHLY and CDR2 is FYNNEI. CDR3 sequence reads: CASSELRGSYEQYF. Written as DNA, the CDR3 is TGTGCCAGCAGTGAACTAAGGGGCTCTTACGAGCAGTACTTC.

In its sample, this clonotype was seen a few times. V usage is TRBV14 and J usage is TRBJ2-7, with 11 bases identical to TRBD2. V trimming: 4 bases; J trimming: 2 bases; junction bases outside the gene matches: 7. Per the germline V gene, CDR1 is SGHDN and CDR2 is FVKESK. The CDR3 loop spans 16 amino acids. Written as DNA, the CDR3 is TGTGCCAGCAGCCGAACCGGGACTAGCGGAACCTACGAGCAGTACTTC. This encodes CASSRTGTSGTYEQYF. The variable domain in full, with the rest retrieved from reference TRBV14 and TRBJ2-7, is EAGVTQFPSHSVIEKGQTVTLRCDPISGHDNLYWYRRVMGKEIKFLLHFVKESKQDESGMPNNRFLAERTGGTYSTLKVQPAELEDSGVYFCASSRTGTSGTYEQYFGPGTRLTVT.

By sample share, this clonotype is medium-sized. The gene calls are TRBV12-3 or TRBV12-4 and TRBJ2-2; no firm D call. This CDR3 has 15 residues. Trimming removed 4 bases from V and 1 base from J, with 10 bases in between. CDR3 residues: CASSSRAGNTGELFF. CDR3 nucleotide sequence: TGTGCCAGCAGTTCCCGGGCCGGGAACACCGGGGAGCTGTTTTTT.

The genes are TRBV7-2 and TRBJ2-7, with 7 bases fitting TRBD1. The J segment lost 4 bases and the V segment lost 0 bases, leaving 9 bases of the junction unmatched. Germline CDR1 and CDR2: SGHTA and FQGNSA. This CDR3 spans 16 amino acids. The DNA of the CDR3 is TGTGCCAGCAGCTTAGCCCCGACAGGGACCACGTACGAGCAGTACTTC. It yields the protein CASSLAPTGTTYEQYF.

This clonotype has just a few counts. V gene TRBV5-4 combines with J gene TRBJ1-2; D is perhaps TRBD1 (6 bases). CDR3 length: 15 amino acids. V dropped 4 bases and J dropped 2 bases, with 15 bases sitting between them. Germline CDR1 is SGHNT and CDR2 is YYREEE (reference sequence). CDR3 amino acids: CASSPPGQGNYGYTF. The CDR3 coding sequence is TGTGCCAGCAGCCCCCCGGGACAAGGAAACTATGGCTACACCTTC.